The 9 T cell receptor beta chains listed next were all sequenced from one sample in a study of blood T cells in healthy people across ages (dated by TCRdb to about 2015). The receptor library was made with 5' RACE. TCRdb lists the instrument as Illumina HiSeq 2500. A second 7 to 11 cycle PCR used a sample-barcoded 5' primer and a J-beta primer mix. The public reads were run again by TCRdb, first through fastp at Q25 and then through MiXCR, and only productive beta chains were kept. CDR3 protein sequences are deduplicated, and each keeps its most common genes and DNA. Within this sample are 650,000 to 700,000 distinct CDR3 sequences, with more than 45% of them counted one time only. The ten largest clones represent roughly 14% of the sample. Sequenced: blood. The receptors were sampled from a woman older than 75 in good health.

The gene calls are TRBV28 and TRBJ2-3, with D tentatively TRBD1 (6 bases). The germline V gene has CDR1 MDHEN and CDR2 SYDVKM. CDR3 length: 20 amino acids. V shed 4 bases and J shed 0 bases, with 26 bases lying between them. In nucleotides, the CDR3 is TGTGCCAGCAGTTCTGTGGTACGGACAGTCATCAGAACTAGCACAGATACGCAGTATTTT. It yields the protein CASSSVVRTVIRTSTDTQYF.

With respect to this clonotype: A clone one base away is much larger, so this may be a read error. This chain links TRBV11-3 with TRBJ2-1; D possibly matches TRBD1 or TRBD2 (5 bases each). Per the germline V gene, CDR1 is SGHNT and CDR2 is YENEEA. Trimming removed 6 bases from V and 12 bases from J, with 12 bases in between. CDR3 length equals 11 residues. Written as DNA, the CDR3 is TGTGCCAGCAGTCGGGGCGTTGGGCAGTTCTTC. Translating gives CASSRGVGQFF.

This clonotype was seen a few times. This chain links TRBV25-1 with TRBJ1-1; D unclear. Between the trimmed V and J ends, which lost 3 bases and 3 bases, there was a span of 5 bases. The CDR3 contains 12 residues. Germline values: CDR1 MGHDK, CDR2 SYGVNS. CDR3 sequence reads: CASSDPHTEAFF. DNA of the CDR3: TGTGCCAGCAGTGACCCCCACACTGAAGCTTTCTTT.

The chain links TRBV29-1 to TRBJ2-1, with 10 nucleotides matching TRBD2. Germline CDR1 and CDR2: SQVTM and ANQGSEA. The CDR3 extends over 14 amino acids. V was pared by 5 bases and J by 4 bases, with 5 bases of the junction left unmatched. CDR3 DNA sequence: TGCAGCGTTCGAGGACTAGCGGAATACAATGAGCAGTTCTTC. The encoded protein is CSVRGLAEYNEQFF.

V usage is TRBV7-3 and J usage is TRBJ1-1, with 8 bases aligning to TRBD1. The junction had 6 bases not matched to a gene; V was cut back by 5 bases and J by 7 bases. Looked up from germline, CDR1 is SGHTA and CDR2 is FQGTGA. The CDR3 totals 13 residues. This CDR3 reads CASSDRTGNEAFF. For the CDR3, the DNA is TGTGCCAGCAGCGACAGGACAGGGAATGAAGCTTTCTTT.

As regards this clonotype: One end of the junction fails to match germline, which may point to a read error. The V call is TRBV6-4, the J call TRBJ2-3; D gene unclear. The CDR3 totals 13 residues. CDR1 is MRHNA, CDR2 SNTAGT, per germline. CDR3 sequence reads: CASGDRGTDTQYF. The CDR3 region has the DNA TGTGCCAGCGGTGATCGGGGCACAGATACGCAGTATTTT.

The chain couples TRBV30 to TRBJ2-7; TRBD1 is a possible D gene (6 bases). CDR1 GTSNPN and CDR2 SVGIG come from the germline V gene (reference sequence). The ends were cut back, 1 base at V and 4 bases at J, with 8 bases in the middle. This CDR3 contains 12 residues. CDR3 sequence (DNA): TGTGCCTGGAGTGCCACAGGGTACGAGCAGTACTTC. Translation: CAWSATGYEQYF.

The chain joins TRBV4-3 to TRBJ2-1; possibly TRBD1 or TRBD2 for D (5 bases each). Germline CDR1 is LGHNA and CDR2 is YSLEER. V was cut by 3 bases and J by 8 bases, with 14 bases left in between. The CDR3 covers 14 residues. The CDR3 here is CASSHITRGYEQFF. The CDR3 nucleotides read TGCGCCAGCAGCCATATAACTAGGGGATATGAGCAGTTCTTC.

This chain uses TRBV7-2 with TRBJ2-1, with a possible D match to TRBD2 (6 bases). V was trimmed by 5 bases and J by 7 bases, leaving 21 bases between them. CDR1 and CDR2 (germline): SGHTA, FQGNSA. The CDR3 covers 16 residues. CDR3 region: CASSVQSGTLINEQFF. DNA for the CDR3: TGTGCCAGCAGCGTCCAATCCGGGACTCTGATTAATGAGCAGTTCTTC.